The TCR beta chain under discussion was sequenced for a study of sequential checkpoint blockade in melanoma. Across the whole study: TCRβ was sequenced from DNA of 75 to 95 pretreatment tumors. Over 20 patients had matched tumor biopsies before treatment and at week 13 after nivolumab or ipilimumab alone. The study, taken as a whole, reports: T-cell fraction and clonality followed PD-L1 and CD8+ counts, not mutational load.

Treatment denoted: randomized to nivolumab then ipilimumab (arm A) or the reverse (arm B). Sequencing was performed with immunoSEQ multiplex PCR; in TCRdb, only in-frame clones are kept and a portion is missing. The data hold some 3,000 clones, with under 25% observed a single time. With respect to this clone: Antigen specificity is unknown.

The receptor's source is a human patient with melanoma. Some clones in this sample may be carry-over from other donors' samples. The material sequenced was tumor tissue (inferred from file names), taken from a patient given nivolumab and ipilimumab in sequence.

CDR3 nucleotide sequence: TGTGCCAGCGGTGGGACAGATGTTAACACTGAAGCTTTCTTT. Its protein product is CASGGTDVNTEAFF. The chain joins TRBV12-5 to TRBJ1-1; 7 positions match TRBD1. This CDR3 comprises 14 residues. Germline lookup yields CDR1 LGHNT and CDR2 FRNRAP.